The source of this TCR beta chain is a study of T cell responses to AZD1222 COVID-19 vaccine. As concerns this clone: Its antigen is undetermined.

Germline-derived CDR1 and CDR2 are MDHEN and SYDVKM. The CDR3 consists of 16 residues. Trimming removed 3 bases at V and 1 base at J, with 13 bases between. Study findings and constraints: Clonal diversity may have been underestimated, and the donors were mostly white British, with more females than males.

The data were produced by immunoSEQ multiplex PCR, yet TCRdb's version contains in-frame clones alone and is incomplete. Among about 150,000 clones listed, about 90% were seen once. J is TRBJ1-3 and V is TRBV28, with D possibly being TRBD1 (6 bases). This receptor was taken from an adult who received the AZD1222 COVID-19 vaccine. Here the sequenced sample was peripheral blood, taken 28 days after the second AZD1222 dose. The CDR3 DNA sequence: TGTGCCAGCAGTTTTTCGGGGGGGCGATCTGGAAACACCATATATTTT. It yields the protein CASSFSGGRSGNTIYF. Supplemented by reference TRBV28 and TRBJ1-3, the full variable domain reads DVKVTQSSRYLVKRTGEKVFLECVQDMDHENMFWYRQDPGLGLRLIYFSYDVKMKEKGDIPEGYSVSREKKERFSLILESASTNQTSMYLCASSFSGGRSGNTIYFGEGSWLTVV.